This passage covers 25 T cell receptor beta chains from one sample sequenced in a study of CD8+CD57+ T cells in acquired aplastic anemia. Whoever was chosen for sequencing had shown CD8+CD57+ cell expansion by flow cytometry. Researchers used genomic DNA as the template to profile TCR beta VDJ and CDR3. Each CDR3 protein gets one entry after TCRdb re-called the reads with MiXCR. The sample holds around 430,000 distinct CDR3 sequences, under 40% seen once. The sample comprised sorted CD4+, CD8+, or CD8+CD57+ T cells (not recorded which) from PBMCs. These receptors were collected from a human donor with aplastic anemia.

As regards this clonotype: A much larger clone is a single base away; this may be a read error. The chain recombines TRBV7-6 with TRBJ2-2; D assignment may be TRBD1 or TRBD2 (5 bases each). Germline assignment: CDR1 SGHVS and CDR2 FNYEAQ. V was cut by 5 bases and J by 7 bases, with 17 bases left in between. There are 15 residues in the CDR3. Here the CDR3 reads CASSRTGAGIGELFF. CDR3 DNA: TGTGCCAGCAGCCGAACCGGGGCAGGGATCGGGGAGCTGTTTTTT.

V is TRBV29-1 and J is TRBJ2-7, with 8 bases aligning to TRBD1. Germline trimming cut 4 bases from V and 5 bases from J; bases unmatched to any gene: 7. Per germline, CDR1 SQVTM and CDR2 ANQGSEA. The CDR3 is 13 amino acids. This CDR3 reads CSVGTGGLNEQYF. The CDR3 bases are TGCAGCGTTGGCACAGGGGGTCTAAACGAGCAGTACTTC.

The sample holds many counts of this clonotype. The rearrangement uses TRBV20-1 and TRBJ2-7; D remains ambiguous. Deletions cut 6 bases from V and 1 base from J, with 10 bases between. Germline CDR1 and CDR2: DFQATT and SNEGSKA (reference sequence). This CDR3 is 12 amino acids long. The CDR3 spells CSAGLSSYEQYF. The CDR3, as DNA: TGCAGTGCCGGGCTATCGTCCTACGAGCAGTACTTC.

The chain is built from TRBV29-1 and TRBJ1-5; D uncertain. The V gene lost 5 bases and the J gene lost 3 bases, with 11 bases spanning the gap. The CDR3 extends over 13 amino acids. Looked up from germline, CDR1 is SQVTM and CDR2 is ANQGSEA. The CDR3 sequence: CSVRHSHNQPQHF. The CDR3 DNA is TGCAGCGTTCGACACTCTCACAATCAGCCCCAGCATTTT. The full variable domain, its missing parts supplied by reference TRBV29-1 and TRBJ1-5, is SAVISQKPSRDICQRGTSLTIQCQVDSQVTMMFWYRQQPGQSLTLIATANQGSEATYESGFVIDKFPISRPNLTFSTLTVSNMSPEDSSIYLCSVRHSHNQPQHFGDGTRLSIL.

Many counts were recorded for this clonotype. This sequence joins TRBV20-1 and TRBJ1-1, with 10 bases matching TRBD1. Germline assignment: CDR1 DFQATT and CDR2 SNEGSKA (reference sequence). The CDR3 runs to 15 residues. The V segment lost 6 bases and the J segment 1 base; nucleotides outside the gene matches: 8. The CDR3 DNA is TGCAGTGCCCAGCTCCGACAGGGGGCGAACACTGAAGCTTTCTTT. This translates into CSAQLRQGANTEAFF.

The rearrangement joins TRBV24-1 to TRBJ2-2; 8 positions agree with TRBD1. Germline loops: CDR1 KGHDR, CDR2 SFDVKD. Germline trimming cut 9 bases from V and 6 bases from J; bases unmatched to any gene: 17. The CDR3 has 17 residues. The CDR3 is CATGTGGPFFSAGELFF. DNA of the CDR3: TGTGCCACCGGAACAGGGGGGCCATTTTTCAGTGCCGGGGAGCTGTTTTTT.

This clonotype was seen only a few times. The V gene is TRBV27, the J gene TRBJ1-5; D not certain. The ends were cut back, 5 bases at V and 7 bases at J, with 21 bases in the middle. Per the germline V gene, CDR1 is MNHEY and CDR2 is SMNVEV (reference sequence). This CDR3 comprises 16 residues. CDR3 amino acids: CASSPDGFSGYQPQHF. In nucleotides, the CDR3 is TGTGCCAGCAGTCCAGACGGATTTTCTGGTTACCAGCCCCAGCATTTT.

A word on this clonotype: The junction departs from the called germline gene at one end, perhaps through a read error. The chain carries TRBV5-1 and TRBJ2-7; a possible D gene is TRBD1 (5 bases). CDR3 length: 14 amino acids. CDR1 SGHRS and CDR2 YFSETQ come from the germline V gene. CDR3 sequence reads: CASSLYPGSYGQYF. CDR3 coding DNA: TGCGCCAGCAGCTTGTATCCAGGGTCCTACGGGCAGTACTTC.

This clonotype was recorded a few times. An end of the junction differs from the germline gene, which may be a read error. This sequence joins TRBV20-1 and TRBJ2-2, with 8 bases fitting TRBD2. Germline V gene data show CDR1 as DFQATT and CDR2 as SNEGSKA (reference sequence). The CDR3 covers 14 residues. Here the CDR3 DNA reads TGCCGTGCTAGGGGGGGACTAGACACCGAGGAGCTGTTTTTT. This encodes CRARGGLDTEELFF.

At least ten counts were recorded for this clonotype. The CDR3 coding sequence is TGTGCCAGCAGCCCCGCTGGACAGAAGTATGGCTACACCTTC. Translating it yields CASSPAGQKYGYTF. The rearrangement joins TRBV11-2 to TRBJ1-2; perhaps TRBD1 as D (6 bases). Trimming left V 5 bases short and J 5 bases short, with 15 bases between. Germline V lookup: CDR1 SGHAT, CDR2 FQNNGV. The CDR3 is 14 amino acids.

This clonotype was counted many times. The chain is built from TRBV2 and TRBJ2-3, with TRBD2 matching 7 bases. Germline-derived CDR1 and CDR2 are SNHLY and FYNNEI. The CDR3 is 15 residues long. V lost 3 bases and J lost 4; bases outside the gene matches: 7. The CDR3 DNA sequence: TGTGCCAGCAGTGAGGGGGGGGAGGGCGCAGATACGCAGTATTTT. Translating it yields CASSEGGEGADTQYF.

V gene TRBV19 combines with J gene TRBJ2-7; possibly TRBD1 for D (6 bases). The germline V gene encodes CDR1 LNHDA and CDR2 SQIVND (reference sequence). This CDR3 comprises 15 residues. V lost 5 bases and J lost 3, with 17 bases in between. The CDR3 DNA is TGTGCCAGTAGTGCCACGACAGGAAGCATCTACGAGCAGTACTTC. Translation: CASSATTGSIYEQYF.

This clonotype has only a few counts. The chain combines TRBV9 with TRBJ2-1; D call uncertain. V shed 3 bases and J shed 6 bases, with 10 bases lying between them. The CDR3 consists of 13 residues. Germline V CDR1 and CDR2: SGDLS, YYNGEE. This CDR3 is CASSAPGVNEQFF. CDR3 in DNA: TGTGCCAGCAGCGCCCCCGGAGTCAATGAGCAGTTCTTC.

This clonotype was detected a few times. CDR3 protein: CASSLPEAYEQYF. CDR3 nucleotide sequence: TGTGCCAGCAGCCTCCCGGAGGCCTACGAGCAGTACTTC. V gene TRBV7-8 combines with J gene TRBJ2-7, with D possibly matching TRBD2 (5 bases). V was pared by 5 bases and J by 2 bases, with 10 bases between. CDR3 length equals 13 residues. Germline CDR1 is SGHVS and CDR2 is FQNEAQ.

This clonotype was seen just once. A single base separates this from a much larger clone, so it may be a read error. This rearrangement joins TRBV2 to TRBJ2-1, with 7 bases matching TRBD2. V lost 3 bases, J lost 7 bases, and 3 bases stayed unmatched. The CDR3 runs to 13 residues. Germline lookup yields CDR1 SNHLY and CDR2 FYNNEI. CDR3 DNA sequence: TGTGCCAGCAGTGAGGGGGGGTGGAATGAGCAGTTCTTC. Encoded protein: CASSEGGWNEQFF.

This sequence joins TRBV15 and TRBJ2-2, with D unclear. Germline values: CDR1 LNHNV, CDR2 YYDKDF (reference sequence). The V and J ends lost 0 bases and 8 bases respectively, with 10 bases between them. The CDR3 length is 14 residues. CDR3 sequence reads: CATSREIEGGELFF. The CDR3 DNA follows: TGTGCCACCAGCAGAGAAATTGAAGGAGGGGAGCTGTTTTTT.

This clonotype was counted only a few times. The V and J genes are TRBV6-2 or TRBV6-3 and TRBJ1-6, with a weak D call TRBD1 (6 bases). The CDR3 consists of 13 residues. Between the trimmed V and J ends, which lost 5 bases and 9 bases, there was a span of 11 bases. Germline loops: CDR1 MNHEY, CDR2 SVGEGT. CDR3 DNA: TGTGCCAGCAGTCCCCGGGGGCTTTCACCCCTCCACTTT. Translating gives CASSPRGLSPLHF.

The rearrangement joins TRBV10-3 to TRBJ1-3, with 7 bases that match TRBD1. V lost 3 bases to trimming and J lost 4 bases; unmatched junction nucleotides: 6. Germline V gene lookup returns CDR1 ENHRY and CDR2 SYGVKD. This CDR3 has 15 amino acids. CDR3 DNA: TGTGCCATCAGTGAAGGCGACAGGGTCGGAAACACCATATATTTT. It is translated as CAISEGDRVGNTIYF.

The sample holds many counts of this clonotype. V and J are TRBV7-3 and TRBJ2-7, with D hard to call. Germline loops: CDR1 SGHTA, CDR2 FQGTGA. The CDR3 extends over 13 amino acids. V lost 5 bases and J 4 bases, leaving 12 bases between the germline ends. In nucleotides, the CDR3 is TGTGCCAGCAGCCCCACGGGCGGATACGAGCAGTACTTC. It translates to CASSPTGGYEQYF. Drawing the rest from reference TRBV7-3 and TRBJ2-7, the complete variable domain is GAGVSQTPSNKVTEKGKYVELRCDPISGHTALYWYRQSLGQGPEFLIYFQGTGAADDSGLPNDRFFAVRPEGSVSTLKIQRTERGDSAVYLCASSPTGGYEQYFGPGTRLTVT.

This clonotype was detected a few times. The chain joins TRBV11-2 to TRBJ1-6, with no clear D. V lost 1 base to trimming and J lost 11 bases, with 6 bases between them. There are 12 residues in the CDR3. Germline CDR1 reads SGHAT; CDR2 reads FQNNGV. CDR3 residues: CASSLARTPLHF. CDR3 DNA: TGTGCCAGCAGCTTAGCCCGGACACCCCTCCACTTT.

Concerning this clonotype: One end of the junction varies from germline; a read error may be responsible. CDR3 in amino acids: CASSQDAGHYSYTF. CDR3 DNA: TGTGCCAGCAGCCAAGATGCGGGTCACTATAGCTACACCTTC. This chain links TRBV3-1 with TRBJ1-2; D is undetermined. The CDR3 length is 14 residues. The germline gives CDR1 LGHDT, CDR2 YNNKEL (reference sequence).

V gene TRBV6-7 combines with J gene TRBJ2-7; possibly TRBD1 for D (6 bases). TRBV6-7 belongs to the ORF category, with a function that is uncertain. The CDR3 extends over 15 amino acids. The V gene lost 4 bases and the J gene lost 0 bases, with 13 bases spanning the gap. The CDR3 DNA sequence: TGTGCCAGCAGTTGCACGGACAGAAACTCCTACGAGCAGTACTTC. The encoded protein is CASSCTDRNSYEQYF.

This clonotype was detected ten times or more. The rearrangement joins TRBV25-1 to TRBJ2-7, with 9 bases identical to TRBD1. The CDR3 length is 15 residues. Germline V gene sequence: CDR1 MGHDK, CDR2 SYGVNS. V was pared by 7 bases and J by 4 bases, with 11 bases of the junction left unmatched. The CDR3 DNA reads as TGTGCCAGCAATCCATCCGGGACAGGGATGTACGAGCAGTACTTC. Translating gives CASNPSGTGMYEQYF.

This clonotype was seen ten or more times. The chain uses TRBV19 and TRBJ2-1, with D uncertain. Germline CDR1 and CDR2: LNHDA and SQIVND (reference sequence). V was cut by 7 bases and J by 2 bases, with 12 bases left in between. This CDR3 has 14 amino acids. The CDR3 DNA reads as TGTGCCAGTAAGACCCAAAACCCCTACAATGAGCAGTTCTTC. Translation: CASKTQNPYNEQFF.

This clonotype appeared a few times. The rearrangement joins TRBV6-1 to TRBJ2-5; D tentatively reads TRBD1 or TRBD2 (5 bases each). CDR3 length: 16 residues. Trimming cost V 5 bases and J 4 bases, with 20 bases left between them. Germline V gene data show CDR1 as MNHNS and CDR2 as SASEGT. The CDR3 DNA is TGTGCCAGCAGTCTATGGAGGACAATAGGCGGAGAGACCCAGTACTTC. It encodes CASSLWRTIGGETQYF.